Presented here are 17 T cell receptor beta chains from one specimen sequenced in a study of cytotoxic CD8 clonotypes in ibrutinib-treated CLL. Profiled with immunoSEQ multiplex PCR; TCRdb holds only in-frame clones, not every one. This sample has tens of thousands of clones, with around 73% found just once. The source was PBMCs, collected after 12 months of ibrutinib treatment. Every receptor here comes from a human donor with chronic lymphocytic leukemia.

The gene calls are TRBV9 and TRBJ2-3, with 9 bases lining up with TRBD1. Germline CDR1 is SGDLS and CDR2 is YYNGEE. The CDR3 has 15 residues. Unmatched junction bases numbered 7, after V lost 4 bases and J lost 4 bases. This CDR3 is CASSPGTGLSDTQYF. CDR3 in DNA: TGTGCCAGCAGCCCCGGGACAGGGTTGTCAGATACGCAGTATTTT.

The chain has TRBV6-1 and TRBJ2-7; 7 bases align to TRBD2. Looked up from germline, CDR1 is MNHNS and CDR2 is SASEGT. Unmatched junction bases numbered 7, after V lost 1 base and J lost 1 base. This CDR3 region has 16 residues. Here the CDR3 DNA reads TGTGCCAGCAGTGAAGGGAGCGGGGCAGGGTCCTACGAGCAGTACTTC. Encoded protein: CASSEGSGAGSYEQYF.

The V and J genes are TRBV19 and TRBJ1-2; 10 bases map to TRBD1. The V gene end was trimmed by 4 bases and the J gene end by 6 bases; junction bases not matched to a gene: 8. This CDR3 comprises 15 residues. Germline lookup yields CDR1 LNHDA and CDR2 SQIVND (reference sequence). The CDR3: CASSKGQGGRNGYTF. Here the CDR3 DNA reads TGTGCCAGTAGTAAAGGACAGGGGGGTCGTAATGGCTACACCTTC.

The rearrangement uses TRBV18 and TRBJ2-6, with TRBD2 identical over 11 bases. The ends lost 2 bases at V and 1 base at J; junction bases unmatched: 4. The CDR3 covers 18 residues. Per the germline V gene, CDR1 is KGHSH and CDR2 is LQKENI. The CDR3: CASSPKRLAGSGANVLTF. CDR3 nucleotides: TGTGCCAGCTCACCAAAGAGACTAGCGGGGTCTGGGGCCAACGTCCTGACTTTC.

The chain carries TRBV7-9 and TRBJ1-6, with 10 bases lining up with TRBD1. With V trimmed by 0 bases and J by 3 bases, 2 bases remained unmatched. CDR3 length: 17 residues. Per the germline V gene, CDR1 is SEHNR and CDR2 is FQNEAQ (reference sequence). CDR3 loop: CASSLAGQGDYNSPLHF. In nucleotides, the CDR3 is TGTGCCAGCAGCTTAGCTGGACAGGGGGACTATAATTCACCCCTCCACTTT.

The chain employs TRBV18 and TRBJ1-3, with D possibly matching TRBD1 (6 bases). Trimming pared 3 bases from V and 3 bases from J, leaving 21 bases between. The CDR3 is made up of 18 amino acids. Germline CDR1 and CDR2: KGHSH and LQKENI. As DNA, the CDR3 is TGTGCCAGCTCACCCCAACAGGGAGTCTCTGGCTTTGGAAACACCATATATTTT. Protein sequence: CASSPQQGVSGFGNTIYF.

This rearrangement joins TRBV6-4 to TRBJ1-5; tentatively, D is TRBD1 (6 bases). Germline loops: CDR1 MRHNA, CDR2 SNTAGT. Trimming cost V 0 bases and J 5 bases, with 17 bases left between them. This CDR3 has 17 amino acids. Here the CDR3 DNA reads TGTGCCAGCAGTGACTCGAGAACGAGGGGGGGCCATCAGCCCCAGCATTTT. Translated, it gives CASSDSRTRGGHQPQHF.

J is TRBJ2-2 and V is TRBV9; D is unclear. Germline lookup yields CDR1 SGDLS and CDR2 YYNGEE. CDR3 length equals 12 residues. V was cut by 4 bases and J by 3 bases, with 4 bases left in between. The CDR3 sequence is CASSHYTGELFF. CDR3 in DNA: TGTGCCAGCAGCCACTACACCGGGGAGCTGTTTTTT.

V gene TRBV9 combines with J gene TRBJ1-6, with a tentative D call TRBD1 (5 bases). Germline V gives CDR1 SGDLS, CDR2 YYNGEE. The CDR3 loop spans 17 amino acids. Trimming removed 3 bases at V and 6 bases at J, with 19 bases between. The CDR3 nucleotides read TGTGCCAGCAGCGCAACCGGGACTCTGGGGGGTAATTCACCCCTCCACTTT. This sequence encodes CASSATGTLGGNSPLHF.

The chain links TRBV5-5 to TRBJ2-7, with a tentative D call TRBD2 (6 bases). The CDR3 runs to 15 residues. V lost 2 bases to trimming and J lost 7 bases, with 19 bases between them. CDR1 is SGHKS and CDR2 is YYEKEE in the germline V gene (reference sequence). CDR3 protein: CASSLGFGEGGEQYF. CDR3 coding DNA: TGTGCCAGCAGCTTAGGGTTCGGGGAAGGAGGGGAGCAGTACTTC.

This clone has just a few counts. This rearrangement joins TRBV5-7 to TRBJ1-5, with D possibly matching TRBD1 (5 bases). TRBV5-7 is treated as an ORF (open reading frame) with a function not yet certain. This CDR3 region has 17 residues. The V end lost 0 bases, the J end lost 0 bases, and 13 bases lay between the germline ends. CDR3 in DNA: TGTGCCAGCAGCTTGGCCCCTGGGGGTTATAGCAATCAGCCCCAGCATTTT. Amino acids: CASSLAPGGYSNQPQHF.

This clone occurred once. CDR3 sequence reads: CASSPGTVNTEAFF. The CDR3 DNA reads TGTGCCAGCAGCCCTGGGACGGTGAACACTGAAGCTTTCTTT. The chain couples TRBV5-6 to TRBJ1-1; D might be TRBD1 (5 bases). Trimming removed 4 bases from V and 0 bases from J, with 10 bases in between. The CDR3 loop spans 14 amino acids. Germline CDR1 and CDR2: SGHDT and YYEEEE.

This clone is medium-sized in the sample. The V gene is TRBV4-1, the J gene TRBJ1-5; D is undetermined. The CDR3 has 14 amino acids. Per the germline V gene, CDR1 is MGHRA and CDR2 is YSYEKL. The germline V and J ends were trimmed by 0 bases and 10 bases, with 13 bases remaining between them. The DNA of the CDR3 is TGCGCCAGCAGCCAAGAAGGGTCATTCGAACCCCAGCATTTT. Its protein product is CASSQEGSFEPQHF.

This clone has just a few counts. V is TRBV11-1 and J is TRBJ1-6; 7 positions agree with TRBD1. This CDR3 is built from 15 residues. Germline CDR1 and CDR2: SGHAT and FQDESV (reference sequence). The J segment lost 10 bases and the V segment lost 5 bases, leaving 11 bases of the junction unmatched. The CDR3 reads CASSDTGEWDSPLHF. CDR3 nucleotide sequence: TGTGCCAGCAGCGATACAGGGGAGTGGGACTCACCCCTCCACTTT.

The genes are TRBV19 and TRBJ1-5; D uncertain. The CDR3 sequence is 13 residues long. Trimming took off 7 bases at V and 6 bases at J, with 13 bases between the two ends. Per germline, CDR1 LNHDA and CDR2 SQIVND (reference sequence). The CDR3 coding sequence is TGTGCCAGTATACCCCCGGAGGGTCAGCCCCAGCATTTT. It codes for CASIPPEGQPQHF. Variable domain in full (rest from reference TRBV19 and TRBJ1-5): DGGITQSPKYLFRKEGQNVTLSCEQNLNHDAMYWYRQDPGQGLRLIYYSQIVNDFQKGDIAEGYSVSREKKESFPLTVTSAQKNPTAFYLCASIPPEGQPQHFGDGTRLSIL.

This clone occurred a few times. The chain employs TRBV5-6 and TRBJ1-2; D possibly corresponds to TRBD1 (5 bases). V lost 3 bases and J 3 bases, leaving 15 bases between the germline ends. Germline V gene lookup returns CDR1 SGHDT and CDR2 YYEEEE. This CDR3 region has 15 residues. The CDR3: CASSSVQGTYYGYTF. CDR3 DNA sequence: TGTGCCAGCAGCTCAGTCCAGGGAACGTACTATGGCTACACCTTC.

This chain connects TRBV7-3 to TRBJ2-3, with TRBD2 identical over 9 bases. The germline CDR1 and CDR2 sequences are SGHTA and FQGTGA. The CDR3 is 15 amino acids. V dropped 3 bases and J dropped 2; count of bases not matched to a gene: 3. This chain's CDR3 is CASSFGTSNTDTQYF. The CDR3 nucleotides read TGTGCCAGCAGCTTTGGGACTAGCAACACAGATACGCAGTATTTT.